This is a list of T cell receptor beta chains from one sample in a study of T cells after yellow fever vaccination. Via MiXCR, TCRdb re-called the 5' RACE reads, giving one row per CDR3 protein. In the table there are a few hundred thousand distinct CDR3 sequences, under 14% of which are singletons. Specimen: PBMCs, collected on the day of the first yellow fever vaccination. The receptors derive from a man aged 18-30 years who received the YFV17D yellow fever vaccine. CDR3s include the opening cysteine and the closing phenylalanine or tryptophan. A D gene is named only where the DNA matches it firmly. Clone sizes are given selectively: once, few, many, or a class where the clone is expanded.

j_call d_call clone_size v_call cdr3_nt cdr3_aa
TRBJ1-1 - few TRBV2 TGTGCCAGCAGACGGACAGCAATTGAAGCTTTCTTT CASRRTAIEAFF
TRBJ2-7 - few TRBV12-3/TRBV12-4 TGTGCCAGCAGTTTAGGAGGGGGGATCTACGAGCAGTACTTC CASSLGGGIYEQYF
TRBJ2-6 - - TRBV23-1 TGCGTCAGCAGTCAGTCGACACGCCCTGGGGCCAACGTCCTGACTTTC CVSSQSTRPGANVLTF
TRBJ2-1 - - TRBV11-2 TGTGCCAGCAGAGGGGCCGGAGGGGCGGGTAATGAGCAGTTCTTC CASRGAGGAGNEQFF
TRBJ2-1 TRBD2 few TRBV4-1 TGCGCCAGCAGCCAAGCCCTAGCGGGGGCGTTCTCCTACAATGAGCAGTTCTTC CASSQALAGAFSYNEQFF
TRBJ2-3 TRBD1 - TRBV6-1 TGTGCCAGCAGACGCGGACAGGGGTACACAGATACGCAGTATTTT CASRRGQGYTDTQYF
TRBJ2-3 - - TRBV10-3 TGTGCCATCAGGGGGGGGCTCTCGACAGATACGCAGTATTTT CAIRGGLSTDTQYF
TRBJ1-4 - few TRBV18 TGTGCCAGCTCACTTTTTACCGGGACGGATAATGAAAAACTGTTTTTT CASSLFTGTDNEKLFF
TRBJ1-3 - few TRBV9 TGTGCCAGCAGCCCCAGCACTGGAAACACCATATATTTT CASSPSTGNTIYF
TRBJ2-2 - - TRBV7-2 TGTGCCAGCACCAACTCCAGGGGAGGTATGGGCGGGGAGCTGTTTTTT CASTNSRGGMGGELFF
TRBJ2-3 TRBD2 - TRBV9 TGTGCCAGCAGCGTAGGATGGCGGGGGGCCACAGATACGCAGTATTTT CASSVGWRGATDTQYF
TRBJ1-2 TRBD1 once TRBV15 TGTGCCACCAGCAGGAGGGGACAGGGGCCCCGCTACACCTTC CATSRRGQGPRYTF
TRBJ2-3 - - TRBV5-1 TGCGCCAGCAGCTTGAAGGGATTAGCTAGTACAGATACGCAGTATTTT CASSLKGLASTDTQYF
TRBJ2-5 TRBD2 many TRBV6-2/TRBV6-3 TGTGCCAGCAGTTACGAGGGAGGGGTAGAGACCCAGTACTTC CASSYEGGVETQYF
TRBJ1-1 - few TRBV3-1 TGTGCCAGCAGCCCCTCGTCGTACACTGAAGCTTTCTTT CASSPSSYTEAFF
TRBJ2-7 - few TRBV10-3 TGTGCCATCAGTGAGTCTGGGGTTTTGAGCAACGAGCAGTACTTC CAISESGVLSNEQYF
TRBJ2-7 TRBD1 - TRBV25-1 TGTGCCAGCAGAAGGACAGGGCCCGGCTACGAGCAGTACTTC CASRRTGPGYEQYF
TRBJ2-1 TRBD1 few TRBV20-1 TGCAGTGCTAGTGGAGGACAGGGTCATCAGGACGAGCAGTTCTTC CSASGGQGHQDEQFF
TRBJ2-2 - few TRBV2 TGTGCCAGCAGTGAAGATTTCGGGGAGCTGTTTTTT CASSEDFGELFF
TRBJ1-1 - few TRBV30 TGTGCCTGGAGTCGGCAGATAAACACTGAAGCTTTCTTT CAWSRQINTEAFF
TRBJ2-1 TRBD2 few TRBV7-3 TGTGCCAGCAGCTCCCAGCGGGGGGGCTCCTACAATGAGCAGTTCTTC CASSSQRGGSYNEQFF
TRBJ2-2 TRBD2 few TRBV10-2 TGCGCCAGCAGTCGACTAGCGGGGGGCCCCGGGGAGCTGTTTTTT CASSRLAGGPGELFF
TRBJ2-5 - few TRBV10-3 TGTGCCATCAGGGTAGACCTTCAAGAGACCCAGTACTTC CAIRVDLQETQYF
TRBJ2-2 TRBD1 - TRBV7-2 TGTGCCAGCAGCCCGTGGACAGGACGGAACACCGGGGAGCTGTTTTTT CASSPWTGRNTGELFF
TRBJ2-3 TRBD1 - TRBV7-6 TGTGCCAGCAGCAGTAGGGGACAGGGGGCAGGAGGTCTCACAGATACGCAGTATTTT CASSSRGQGAGGLTDTQYF
TRBJ1-1 TRBD1 many TRBV18 TGTGCCAGCTCACCCTCGGGACAGATGAACACTGAAGCTTTCTTT CASSPSGQMNTEAFF
TRBJ2-7 TRBD1 few TRBV9 TGTGCCAGCAGCTTATCCGGGACAGTCTCCTACGAGCAGTACTTC CASSLSGTVSYEQYF
TRBJ2-3 - - TRBV12-3/TRBV12-4 TGTGCCAGCACCCTAGGGTCCCCGGTGGATACGCAGTATTTT CASTLGSPVDTQYF
TRBJ2-5 - - TRBV4-3 TGCGCCAGCAGCCAAGGAGTGGTGACAGGGAGGCAAGAGACCCAGTACTTC CASSQGVVTGRQETQYF
TRBJ1-1 - few TRBV28 TGTGCCACCGATCAGGTGAACACTGAAGCTTTCTTT CATDQVNTEAFF
TRBJ2-3 TRBD2 - TRBV4-3 TGCGCCAGCAGCCAAGAAACTAGCGGGGGGGCTAGGGCAGATACGCAGTATTTT CASSQETSGGARADTQYF
TRBJ2-5 - - TRBV5-6 TGTGCCAGCAGCTTATGGGGAACCCAAGAGACCCAGTACTTC CASSLWGTQETQYF
TRBJ2-1 TRBD2 few TRBV12-3/TRBV12-4 TGTGCCAGCAGTTCCGGGACTAGCCCCTACAATGAGCAGTTCTTC CASSSGTSPYNEQFF
TRBJ2-1 - few TRBV25-1 TGTGCCAGCAGTCCAATCCGGGGGCCGGAAAACAATGAGCAGTTCTTC CASSPIRGPENNEQFF
TRBJ1-1 - few TRBV6-5 TGTGCCAGCAGTTACGTGTCTACGAACACTGAAGCTTTCTTT CASSYVSTNTEAFF
TRBJ2-3 - few TRBV24-1 TGTGCCACCAGTGATGACGCCTCAGATACGCAGTATTTT CATSDDASDTQYF
TRBJ1-6 - few TRBV7-2 TGTGCCAGCACCTCCCGTAGCTCCTATAATTCACCCCTCCACTTT CASTSRSSYNSPLHF
TRBJ1-2 - few TRBV10-3 TGTGCCATCAGTGCAGAAGCTAACTATGGCTACACCTTC CAISAEANYGYTF
TRBJ2-3 - - TRBV6-2/TRBV6-3 TGTGCCAGCCAAAGAGGGCACAACACAGATACGCAGTATTTT CASQRGHNTDTQYF
TRBJ1-1 - many TRBV15 TGTGCCACCAGCAGAGATGTCGAGGGAGCTTTCTTT CATSRDVEGAFF
TRBJ1-2 TRBD1 few TRBV7-2 TGTGCCAGCAGCTTAGGAGCGGCAGGGGGCCCCTATGGCTACACCTTC CASSLGAAGGPYGYTF
TRBJ2-2 - few TRBV7-2 TGTGCCAGCAGCTTTATTCCTGGGGAGCTGTTTTTT CASSFIPGELFF